A selection of T cell receptor beta chains follows, all from one sample in a study of cytotoxic CD8 clonotypes in ibrutinib-treated CLL. Generated by immunoSEQ multiplex PCR, the TCRdb table keeps only in-frame clones and is missing some. The sample comprises 30,000 to 40,000 clones, about 47% of which are singletons, and approximately 19% rests with the top ten. The sequencing used PBMCs, collected before ibrutinib treatment. The receptors derive from a human donor with chronic lymphocytic leukemia. CDR3s include the opening cysteine and the closing phenylalanine or tryptophan. A D gene is named only where the DNA matches it firmly. Expanded clones get a size class; other rows say once, few or many, or leave the size out.

j_call v_call clone_size d_call cdr3_aa cdr3_nt
TRBJ1-1 TRBV7-3 . . CASSYERNTEAFF TGTGCCAGCAGCTACGAACGGAACACTGAAGCTTTCTTT
TRBJ2-7 TRBV5-4 . TRBD1 CASGSFVTGAYEQYF TGTGCCAGCGGATCCTTCGTGACAGGGGCCTACGAGCAGTACTTC
TRBJ2-7 TRBV19 . TRBD2 CASSWGSSGPYEQYF TGTGCCAGTAGCTGGGGATCTAGCGGACCCTACGAGCAGTACTTC
TRBJ1-5 TRBV29-1 few . CSVLIGFDQPQHF TGCAGCGTCCTGATAGGGTTTGATCAGCCCCAGCATTTT
TRBJ2-5 TRBV9 . . CASSATGEETQYF TGTGCCTCCTCTGCGACGGGGGAAGAGACCCAGTACTTC
TRBJ1-6 TRBV5-6 . TRBD1 CASSTGQGLGSPLHF TGTGCCAGCAGCACGGGACAGGGTTTGGGTTCACCCCTCCACTTT
TRBJ2-2 TRBV5-1 many TRBD2 CASSLASGDNTGELFF TGCGCCAGCAGCTTGGCTAGCGGGGATAACACCGGGGAGCTGTTTTTT
TRBJ2-5 TRBV6-1 . TRBD2 CASSSGTSVETQYF TGTGCCAGCAGTTCCGGGACTAGCGTTGAGACCCAGTACTTC
TRBJ1-3 TRBV6-1 . . CASSEVPGDSGNTIYF TGTGCCAGCAGTGAAGTCCCAGGGGACTCCGGAAACACCATATATTTT
TRBJ1-1 TRBV7-2 . TRBD1 CASSRQGFGGSNTEAFF TGTGCCAGCAGCCGACAGGGATTTGGGGGGTCGAACACTGAAGCTTTCTTT
TRBJ1-1 TRBV11-2 few . CASSLGATEAFF TGTGCCAGCAGCTTAGGAGCCACTGAAGCTTTCTTT
TRBJ2-1 TRBV27 medium-sized . CASSTSRVNEQFF TGTGCCAGCAGTACTAGCCGGGTAAATGAGCAGTTCTTC
TRBJ1-2 TRBV7-3 few . CASSLRVYGYTF TGTGCCAGCAGCTTAAGAGTATATGGCTACACCTTC